This passage covers 10 T cell receptor beta chains from one sample sequenced in a study of T cell responses to AZD1222 COVID-19 vaccine. Clones were read by immunoSEQ multiplex PCR, and TCRdb kept only the in-frame ones, dropping some. This repertoire shows some 190,000 clones, about 86% found once; its top ten account for more than 7%. The sample consisted of peripheral blood, taken on day 0 of AZD1222 vaccination. These receptors came from an adult in good health.

The rearrangement uses TRBV7-2 and TRBJ1-3; a weak D match, TRBD1 (6 bases). This CDR3 contains 16 residues. CDR1 SGHTA and CDR2 FQGNSA come from the germline V gene. V shed 5 bases and J shed 2 bases, with 16 bases lying between them. The DNA of the CDR3 is TGTGCCAGCAGCCCACAGGGCTCTGGAGCTGGAAACACCATATATTTT. As protein: CASSPQGSGAGNTIYF.

The chain employs TRBV6-2 or TRBV6-3 and TRBJ2-1, with D possibly matching TRBD2 (7 bases). The V end lost 0 bases, the J end lost 5 bases, and 11 bases lay between the germline ends. CDR3 size: 15 residues. Germline values: CDR1 MNHEY, CDR2 SVGEGT. Written as DNA, the CDR3 is TGTGCCAGCAGTTACTCGGGAGGGGGGGACAATGAGCAGTTCTTC. Residues: CASSYSGGGDNEQFF.

This sequence joins TRBV6-5 and TRBJ1-1, with D hard to call. V dropped 7 bases and J dropped 4 bases, with 13 bases sitting between them. The CDR3 is 13 residues long. The germline gives CDR1 MNHEY, CDR2 SVGAGI. The DNA for the CDR3 is TGTGCCAGCACCACACTCGGTCCCACTGAAGCTTTCTTT. Translating it yields CASTTLGPTEAFF.

The V gene is TRBV6-2 or TRBV6-3, the J gene TRBJ1-5, with TRBD1 as a possible D gene (6 bases). This CDR3 comprises 19 residues. V lost 5 bases to trimming and J lost 4 bases, with 27 bases between them. Per the germline V gene, CDR1 is MNHEY and CDR2 is SVGEGT. The CDR3 loop is CASSTSLDSLRVLNQPQHF. The CDR3, as DNA: TGTGCCAGCAGTACCAGTTTGGACAGCCTGAGGGTACTAAATCAGCCCCAGCATTTT.

The rearrangement links TRBV7-7 to TRBJ2-7, with 9 bases that match TRBD1. CDR3 length: 16 amino acids. The germline V gene encodes CDR1 SSHAT and CDR2 FNYEAQ (reference sequence). Trimming cost V 5 bases and J 6 bases; bases outside gene matches: 14. CDR3 DNA sequence: TGTGCCAGCAGCCCGCTGGCCGGGACAGGGAACTCCGAGCAGTACTTC. This codes for CASSPLAGTGNSEQYF.

This chain uses TRBV12-3 or TRBV12-4 with TRBJ1-2; 12 bases align to TRBD1. Trimming took 6 bases from V and 7 from J; bases not matched to a gene: 3. The CDR3 sequence is 13 residues long. The CDR3 DNA reads as TGTGCCAGCAGGCCGGGACAGGGGGCTGGCTACACCTTC. Translated, it gives CASRPGQGAGYTF.

V gene TRBV10-2 combines with J gene TRBJ1-1; TRBD1 aligns across 7 bases. Trimming at V came to 6 bases and at J to 1 base, leaving 5 bases not matched to a gene. Germline loops: CDR1 WSHSY, CDR2 SAAADI. The CDR3 is made up of 14 amino acids. The CDR3 reads CASRGTVSNTEAFF. CDR3 nucleotide sequence: TGCGCCAGCAGAGGGACAGTTTCGAACACTGAAGCTTTCTTT.

Here the CDR3 DNA reads TGTGCCAGTGGGTCCCGGGGGGGTAAAGATCAGCCCCAGCATTTT. Its protein product is CASGSRGGKDQPQHF. The V call is TRBV19, the J call TRBJ1-5; a possible D gene is TRBD1 (5 bases). Germline CDR1 reads LNHDA; CDR2 reads SQIVND (reference sequence). V lost 8 bases, J lost 5 bases, and 19 bases lay in between. This CDR3 contains 15 residues.

This rearrangement joins TRBV6-8 to TRBJ2-5; D uncertain. Trimming took 0 bases from V and 1 from J, leaving 12 bases between them. The CDR3 has 16 residues. The germline V gene encodes CDR1 MNHGY and CDR2 SAAAGT. The chain's CDR3 is CASSYSEFQAQETQYF. The CDR3 bases are TGTGCCAGCAGTTACTCGGAATTTCAGGCCCAAGAGACCCAGTACTTC.

CDR3 amino acids: CASSLATGPNSNEQFF. Here the CDR3 DNA reads TGTGCCAGCAGCTTAGCGACCGGGCCGAATTCCAATGAGCAGTTCTTC. The chain has TRBV7-9 and TRBJ2-1, with D unclear. Germline-derived CDR1 and CDR2 are SEHNR and FQNEAQ (reference sequence). This CDR3 is built from 16 residues. V lost 0 bases to trimming and J lost 6 bases, with 15 bases between them.